This T cell receptor beta chain was sequenced during a study of blood T cells in healthy people across ages. V lost 4 bases to trimming and J lost 1 base; unmatched junction nucleotides: 7. Germline V lookup: CDR1 SGDLS, CDR2 YYNGEE. This CDR3 has 16 amino acids. Combining a sample-barcoded 5' primer with a J-beta primer mix, a second PCR ran for 7 to 11 cycles. The authors tagged each cDNA molecule using a template-switch adaptor with 12 random nucleotides. MiXCR, run by TCRdb on the 5' RACE reads, gives a single entry per CDR3 protein. The data show 1.5 million to 2 million distinct CDR3 sequences, around half seen once.

The chain is built from TRBV9 and TRBJ2-1; 8 bases are a match to TRBD2. Sample: blood. The clonotype was recovered from a woman in her forties in good health. The CDR3 DNA is TGTGCCAGCAGCCCTCGGGGGGGGCTATCCTACAATGAGCAGTTCTTC. It is translated as CASSPRGGLSYNEQFF.